This section outlines one T cell receptor (beta chain) sequence together with its context. What it binds is unknown. Germline V lookup: CDR1 MDHEN, CDR2 SYDVKM. The junction had 29 bases not matched to a gene; V was cut back by 6 bases and J by 4 bases. The CDR3 spans 22 residues. The entry originates in a study of cytomegalovirus exposure and HLA in healthy donors. Findings and limits, study-wide: Analysis was performed later, and it showed HLA-associated TCR beta chains to be more clonally expanded than equally common others. Earlier findings revealed that most TCR beta V segments proved productive either about 87% or about 30% of the time.

Both 60 Vbeta primers and 13 Jbeta primers went into the PCR. Original data processing: Per a later analysis, the number of unique TCR beta chains was around 79 million, of which 9 million to 12 million were shared. Using immunoSEQ multiplex PCR, the repertoire was profiled, and TCRdb retains in-frame clones only, with some absent. That table furnishes V, J and clone size, whereas the DNA furnished D and trimming. The table has under 300,000 clones, about nine tenths seen once. The receptor was derived from a man aged 35 to 55 in good health and CMV-seropositive. The sample consisted of PBMCs. This chain connects TRBV28 to TRBJ2-1, with 8 nucleotides matching TRBD2. In DNA form, the CDR3 reads TGTGCCAGCAGCCCCCAAAGACGACTAGGCGGGAGGACTCGAAGCCTATACAATGAGCAGTTCTTC. The encoded protein is CASSPQRRLGGRTRSLYNEQFF.